The 26 T cell receptor beta chains given below trace back to one sample, sequenced in a study of T cell responses to AZD1222 COVID-19 vaccine. TCRdb keeps only in-frame clones here, not all; method: immunoSEQ multiplex PCR. The profile covers some 150,000 clones, with more than 80% appearing a single time and under 4% taken by the ten largest. The input for sequencing was peripheral blood, taken 28 days after the second AZD1222 dose. These receptors originate from an adult who received the AZD1222 COVID-19 vaccine.

This sequence joins TRBV11-2 and TRBJ2-1; TRBD2 matches 10 bases. The ends lost 2 bases at V and 4 bases at J; junction bases unmatched: 2. This CDR3 has 15 residues. From germline, CDR1 is SGHAT and CDR2 FQNNGV. CDR3 coding DNA: TGTGCCAGCAGCTTAAGGACTAGCGGATACAATGAGCAGTTCTTC. It encodes CASSLRTSGYNEQFF.

The chain is built from TRBV30 and TRBJ1-2; no reliable D call. Germline V CDR1 and CDR2: GTSNPN, SVGIG (reference sequence). The CDR3 loop spans 10 amino acids. V lost 5 bases, J lost 5 bases, and 6 bases lay in between. The chain's CDR3 is CAWEGYGYTF. The CDR3 nucleotides read TGTGCCTGGGAAGGATATGGCTACACCTTC. Drawing the rest from reference TRBV30 and TRBJ1-2, the complete variable domain is SQTIHQWPATLVQPVGSPLSLECTVEGTSNPNLYWYRQAAGRGLQLLFYSVGIGQISSEVPQNLSASRPQDRQFILSSKKLLLSDSGFYLCAWEGYGYTFGSGTRLTVV.

The V gene is TRBV3-1 (or the pseudogene TRBV3-2), the J gene TRBJ2-3; D possibly corresponds to TRBD2 (6 bases). CDR1 and CDR2 (germline): LGHDT, YNNKEL (reference sequence). The CDR3 extends over 15 amino acids. The germline V and J ends were trimmed by 4 bases and 2 bases, with 13 bases remaining between them. The CDR3 DNA is TGTGCCAGCAGCCTCGGACGGGAGCTCACAGATACGCAGTATTTT. It specifies CASSLGRELTDTQYF.

The V call is TRBV6-5, the J call TRBJ1-4, with a possible D match to TRBD1 (5 bases). CDR1 and CDR2 from the germline V gene are MNHEY and SVGAGI. The V end lost 10 bases, the J end lost 4 bases, and 13 bases lay between the germline ends. The CDR3 contains 13 residues. The CDR3 sequence: CATRGRNNEKLFF. The CDR3 nucleotides are TGTGCCACCCGGGGACGGAATAATGAAAAACTGTTTTTT.

The CDR3 nucleotides are TGTGCCAGCAGTTACTCCCCGGGACTAGCGGGCGATACGCAGTATTTT. Amino acid sequence: CASSYSPGLAGDTQYF. V and J are TRBV6-5 and TRBJ2-3, with TRBD2 matching over 12 bases. V shed 0 bases, J shed 6 bases, and the junction held 4 bases outside the gene matches. Germline assignment: CDR1 MNHEY and CDR2 SVGAGI. The CDR3 runs 16 residues.

V and J are TRBV4-1 and TRBJ2-7, with D perhaps being TRBD1 or TRBD2 (5 bases each). Trimming removed 0 bases from V and 2 bases from J, with 8 bases in between. CDR3 length: 14 residues. Germline CDR1 is MGHRA and CDR2 is YSYEKL. The CDR3 nucleotides read TGCGCCAGCAGCCAAGACGGGGACCCCTACGAGCAGTACTTC. This codes for CASSQDGDPYEQYF.

The chain joins TRBV27 to TRBJ1-1; D is uncertain. This CDR3 has 16 residues. Germline assignment: CDR1 MNHEY and CDR2 SMNVEV (reference sequence). V was shortened by 2 bases and J by 0 bases, with 13 bases between the two germline ends. The CDR3 nucleotides are TGTGCCAGCAGTTTAACGCAGGCGCGAGTGAACACTGAAGCTTTCTTT. This gives the protein CASSLTQARVNTEAFF.

The chain combines TRBV27 with TRBJ2-3; 7 positions match TRBD1. Losses at the gene ends were 5 bases for V and 4 bases for J; bases not matched to a gene: 9. This CDR3 is 15 amino acids long. The germline V gene has CDR1 MNHEY and CDR2 SMNVEV (reference sequence). The CDR3 DNA reads TGTGCCAGCAGTCCCTACCGACAGGGCGCAGATACGCAGTATTTT. Its translation: CASSPYRQGADTQYF.

The chain employs TRBV6-5 and TRBJ1-6, with D unresolved. Trimming cost V 7 bases and J 0 bases, with 7 bases left between them. Germline V gives CDR1 MNHEY, CDR2 SVGAGI. The CDR3 is 14 amino acids. The CDR3 loop reads CASTPNSYNSPLHF. The CDR3 DNA reads as TGTGCCAGCACGCCCAACTCCTATAATTCACCCCTCCACTTT.

CDR3 sequence: CASSPGPGEKLFF. In DNA form, the CDR3 reads TGTGCCAGCAGCCCGGGACCAGGGGAAAAACTGTTTTTT. This chain connects TRBV11-3 to TRBJ1-4; a possible D gene is TRBD1 (5 bases). V gave up 5 bases and J gave up 8 bases, with 12 bases separating them. CDR3 length: 13 amino acids. Germline lookup yields CDR1 SGHNT and CDR2 YENEEA.

The chain uses TRBV30 and TRBJ1-2; D is perhaps TRBD1 (6 bases). The V and J ends lost 0 bases and 6 bases respectively, with 14 bases between them. Germline lookup yields CDR1 GTSNPN and CDR2 SVGIG (reference sequence). CDR3 length: 14 residues. CDR3 loop: CAWSVRGRGDGYTF. As DNA, the CDR3 is TGTGCCTGGAGTGTGAGAGGAAGGGGGGATGGCTACACCTTC.

This chain uses TRBV30 with TRBJ1-1; D gene ambiguous. This CDR3 region has 12 residues. With 5 bases removed from V and 5 bases from J, the gap between germline ends came to 12 bases. Germline loops: CDR1 GTSNPN, CDR2 SVGIG (reference sequence). The CDR3 reads CAWGSARTEAFF. DNA of the CDR3: TGTGCCTGGGGGTCTGCTAGGACTGAAGCTTTCTTT.

The gene calls are TRBV10-3 and TRBJ2-7, with D maybe TRBD2 (6 bases). This CDR3 spans 13 amino acids. V dropped 11 bases and J dropped 3 bases, with 17 bases sitting between them. CDR1 ENHRY and CDR2 SYGVKD come from the germline V gene. DNA for the CDR3: TGTGCCTCGGGCGCGGGACTTAACTACGAGCAGTACTTC. Translated: CASGAGLNYEQYF.

The gene calls are TRBV19 and TRBJ2-2; TRBD1 is a possible D gene (5 bases). Trimming removed 5 bases from V and 4 bases from J, with 11 bases in between. The germline gives CDR1 LNHDA, CDR2 SQIVND (reference sequence). The CDR3 sequence is 14 residues long. CDR3 DNA: TGTGCCAGTAGTTTCCGACAGCTCACCGGGGAGCTGTTTTTT. Amino acids: CASSFRQLTGELFF. The entire variable domain, with the rest obtained from reference TRBV19 and TRBJ2-2, is as follows: DGGITQSPKYLFRKEGQNVTLSCEQNLNHDAMYWYRQDPGQGLRLIYYSQIVNDFQKGDIAEGYSVSREKKESFPLTVTSAQKNPTAFYLCASSFRQLTGELFFGEGSRLTVL.

The V and J genes are TRBV7-2 and TRBJ2-1; maybe TRBD2 (5 bases). Germline V CDR1 and CDR2: SGHTA, FQGNSA. The germline V and J ends were trimmed by 5 bases and 8 bases, with 19 bases remaining between them. The CDR3 covers 15 residues. The CDR3 DNA is TGTGCCAGCAGCCCCGGGGTCCGGAAAGGATATGAGCAGTTCTTC. It yields the protein CASSPGVRKGYEQFF.

This chain uses TRBV19 with TRBJ1-2; 9 bases match TRBD1. There are 13 residues in the CDR3. The germline V gene has CDR1 LNHDA and CDR2 SQIVND (reference sequence). Germline trimming cut 9 bases from V and 8 bases from J; bases unmatched to any gene: 10. The CDR3 sequence is CASQSWDRAGYTF. For the CDR3, the DNA is TGTGCCAGCCAATCCTGGGACAGGGCCGGCTACACCTTC.

CDR3 sequence reads: CASSLFPDTEAFF. CDR3 sequence (DNA): TGTGCCAGCAGTTTATTTCCCGACACTGAAGCTTTCTTT. V and J are TRBV28 and TRBJ1-1; D is ambiguous. Germline-derived CDR1 and CDR2 are MDHEN and SYDVKM. The CDR3 totals 13 residues. Deletions cut 1 base from V and 3 bases from J, with 6 bases between.

This clone appeared once. V and J are TRBV4-1 and TRBJ1-1; D might be TRBD1 (5 bases). V was cut by 0 bases and J by 6 bases, with 14 bases left in between. CDR1 and CDR2 from the germline V gene are MGHRA and YSYEKL. There are 15 residues in the CDR3. This CDR3 is CASSQEGWGFSEAFF. CDR3 DNA: TGCGCCAGCAGCCAAGAGGGTTGGGGGTTCTCTGAAGCTTTCTTT.

The chain couples TRBV6-5 to TRBJ1-5; D might be TRBD1 (5 bases). V was pared by 5 bases and J by 0 bases, with 11 bases between. The CDR3 length is 15 residues. Germline assignment: CDR1 MNHEY and CDR2 SVGAGI. This chain's CDR3 is CASSPRQNSNQPQHF. CDR3 bases: TGTGCCAGCAGTCCGAGACAGAATAGCAATCAGCCCCAGCATTTT.

There are a few counts of this clone. The chain couples TRBV3-1 (or the pseudogene TRBV3-2) to TRBJ2-2; 12 positions agree with TRBD1. CDR1 and CDR2 from the germline V gene are LGHDT and YNNKEL (reference sequence). The J segment lost 8 bases and the V segment lost 4 bases, leaving 5 bases of the junction unmatched. The length of the CDR3 is 15 residues. The CDR3 is CASSPGTGGSGELFF. CDR3 bases: TGTGCCAGCAGCCCCGGGACAGGGGGCTCGGGGGAGCTGTTTTTT.

This chain links TRBV27 with TRBJ2-1; TRBD2 matches 10 bases. The CDR3 is made up of 16 amino acids. In germline, CDR1 is MNHEY, CDR2 SMNVEV (reference sequence). J gave up 7 bases and V 5 bases, and 11 bases lay outside the gene matches. The CDR3 DNA is TGTGCCAGCAGTCCTGGAGCGGGAGGGGGTTGGAATGAGCAGTTCTTC. Amino acids: CASSPGAGGGWNEQFF.

In its sample, this clone was seen once. The chain employs TRBV5-1 and TRBJ2-7, with 7 bases matching TRBD1. The CDR3 runs to 13 residues. CDR1 is SGHRS, CDR2 YFSETQ, per germline. V lost 2 bases, J lost 5 bases, and 4 bases stayed unmatched. CDR3 amino acids: CASSLRQGDEQYF. Written as DNA, the CDR3 is TGCGCCAGCAGCTTAAGACAGGGCGACGAGCAGTACTTC.

This clone was observed once. The rearrangement uses TRBV18 and TRBJ1-1; no firm D call. V was trimmed by 0 bases and J by 1 base, leaving 21 bases between them. Germline CDR1 is KGHSH and CDR2 is LQKENI. The CDR3 length is 19 residues. CDR3 coding DNA: TGTGCCAGCTCACCACCAGAGGAAGGGCCCCAGGAAAAGAACACTGAAGCTTTCTTT. Amino acid sequence: CASSPPEEGPQEKNTEAFF.

The chain couples TRBV2 to TRBJ2-2; D not resolved. Germline V CDR1 and CDR2: SNHLY, FYNNEI. The CDR3 covers 15 residues. V was shortened by 3 bases and J by 2 bases, with 10 bases between the two germline ends. CDR3 region: CASSDHSGNTGELFF. Written as DNA, the CDR3 is TGTGCCAGCAGTGATCATTCGGGTAACACCGGGGAGCTGTTTTTT. Drawing the rest from reference TRBV2 and TRBJ2-2, the complete variable domain is EPEVTQTPSHQVTQMGQEVILRCVPISNHLYFYWYRQILGQKVEFLVSFYNNEISEKSEIFDDQFSVERPDGSNFTLKIRSTKLEDSAMYFCASSDHSGNTGELFFGEGSRLTVL.

The chain recombines TRBV30 with TRBJ1-4; 8 bases map to TRBD1. V gave up 3 bases and J gave up 5 bases; unmatched junction bases: 5. This CDR3 has 14 amino acids. CDR1 and CDR2 from the germline V gene are GTSNPN and SVGIG (reference sequence). The CDR3 reads CAWSTGGLNEKLFF. The DNA for the CDR3 is TGTGCCTGGAGCACAGGGGGATTAAATGAAAAACTGTTTTTT.

The V call is TRBV6-4, the J call TRBJ1-2; D ambiguous. V lost 2 bases and J 3 bases, leaving 13 bases between the germline ends. CDR1 and CDR2 from the germline V gene are MRHNA and SNTAGT. The CDR3 runs to 15 residues. The CDR3 protein is CASSDNPGSYYGYTF. CDR3 in DNA: TGTGCCAGCAGTGACAACCCCGGGAGCTACTATGGCTACACCTTC.